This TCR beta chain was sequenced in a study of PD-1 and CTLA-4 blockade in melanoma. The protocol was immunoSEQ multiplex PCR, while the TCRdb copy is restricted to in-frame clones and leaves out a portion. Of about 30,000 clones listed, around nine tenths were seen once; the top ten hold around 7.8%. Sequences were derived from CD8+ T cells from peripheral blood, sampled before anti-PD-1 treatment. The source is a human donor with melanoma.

In nucleotides, the CDR3 is TGCGCCAGCAGCTTGGATGTGGACAGGGTTGGCCAAGAGACCCAGTACTTC. This translates into CASSLDVDRVGQETQYF. V is TRBV5-1 and J is TRBJ2-5; TRBD1 aligns across 8 bases. The CDR3 spans 17 residues. V gave up 0 bases and J gave up 1 base; unmatched junction bases: 8. CDR1 and CDR2 (germline): SGHRS, YFSETQ.